These 30 T cell receptor beta chains were all obtained from the same sample, sequenced in a study of T cells in tumors after PD-1 blockade. TCRdb's copy holds only in-frame clones and misses some; the assay was immunoSEQ multiplex PCR. The table lists 45,000 to 60,000 clones, approximately 80% of them singletons, with around 9.3% in the top ten. Source: PBMCs, taken before anti-PD-1 therapy. The receptor set was obtained from a human donor with advanced basal cell or squamous cell carcinoma (not recorded which).

The J gene is TRBJ2-1, the V gene TRBV6-6; no definite D call. The CDR3 loop spans 15 amino acids. CDR1 is MNHNY and CDR2 is SVGAGI in the germline V gene (reference sequence). The V gene lost 0 bases and the J gene lost 5 bases, with 11 bases spanning the gap. The chain's CDR3 is CASSYSQDLDNEQFF. The CDR3 nucleotides are TGTGCCAGCAGTTACTCGCAGGACCTCGACAATGAGCAGTTCTTC.

The chain joins TRBV5-5 to TRBJ2-5; D remains unclear. CDR1 SGHKS and CDR2 YYEKEE come from the germline V gene (reference sequence). Deletions cut 0 bases from V and 5 bases from J, with 17 bases between. The CDR3 is 16 amino acids. CDR3: CASSLATTASQETQYF. CDR3 nucleotides: TGTGCCAGCAGCTTGGCCACAACGGCTTCTCAGGAGACCCAGTACTTC.

The rearrangement joins TRBV5-6 to TRBJ2-5; 9 positions agree with TRBD1. Germline CDR1 and CDR2: SGHDT and YYEEEE. J was trimmed by 2 bases and V by 3 bases; bases with no gene match: 5. CDR3 length equals 15 residues. The CDR3 region is CASSWDGTGQETQYF. The CDR3 nucleotides are TGTGCCAGCAGCTGGGACGGGACAGGGCAAGAGACCCAGTACTTC.

The V gene is TRBV5-1, the J gene TRBJ2-7, with a tentative D call TRBD1 (5 bases). Trimming cost V 0 bases and J 1 base, with 8 bases left between them. CDR1 and CDR2 from the germline V gene are SGHRS and YFSETQ. The CDR3 sequence is 14 residues long. The CDR3 loop reads CASSLGRVSYEQYF. CDR3 in DNA: TGCGCCAGCAGCTTGGGCAGGGTTTCCTACGAGCAGTACTTC.

This chain's CDR3 is CASSLDPNSGNTIYF. CDR3 nucleotide sequence: TGTGCCAGCAGCCTGGACCCCAACTCTGGAAACACCATATATTTT. This chain connects TRBV5-6 to TRBJ1-3; no definite D call. V lost 4 bases and J 0 bases, leaving 11 bases between the germline ends. The CDR3 contains 15 residues. Germline CDR1 is SGHDT and CDR2 is YYEEEE.

The CDR3, as DNA: TGTGCCAGCAGCCTCGACAGGGGTAGAGGCTACACCTTC. As protein: CASSLDRGRGYTF. The chain joins TRBV2 to TRBJ1-2; 8 positions agree with TRBD1. With 6 bases clipped from V and 8 bases from J, the junction kept 8 bases outside the gene matches. Germline CDR1 and CDR2: SNHLY and FYNNEI. This CDR3 is 13 amino acids long.

This clone was counted a few times. CDR3 amino acids: CAIRRGPPETQYF. In DNA form, the CDR3 reads TGTGCCATTCGGAGGGGACCCCCTGAGACCCAGTACTTC. The gene calls are TRBV24-1 and TRBJ2-5, with a weak D call TRBD2 (6 bases). Trimming stripped 11 bases from V and 5 bases from J, with 17 bases between. CDR3 length equals 13 residues. In germline, CDR1 is KGHDR, CDR2 SFDVKD.

The chain employs TRBV7-8 and TRBJ2-3, with D hard to call. CDR3 size: 14 residues. CDR1 and CDR2 from the germline V gene are SGHVS and FQNEAQ. V lost 3 bases and J 5 bases, leaving 12 bases between the germline ends. The CDR3 nucleotides are TGTGCCAGCAGCTTTAGGGAATTTGGAGATACGCAGTATTTT. Translation: CASSFREFGDTQYF.

The chain uses TRBV6-5 and TRBJ1-1; D gene uncertain. The CDR3 is 12 residues long. CDR1 and CDR2 (germline): MNHEY, SVGAGI. V lost 9 bases, J lost 6 bases, and 14 bases lay in between. The CDR3 nucleotides read TGTGCCAGGACTGGCGTGGCCGCTGAAGCTTTCTTT. Its translation: CARTGVAAEAFF.

The chain combines TRBV4-1 with TRBJ2-6; D remains unclear. Germline lookup yields CDR1 MGHRA and CDR2 YSYEKL. The germline V and J ends were trimmed by 4 bases and 4 bases, with 11 bases remaining between them. This CDR3 has 15 amino acids. CDR3 nucleotide sequence: TGCGCCAGCAGCCCCCGGCTTGGAGGGGCCAACGTCCTGACTTTC. Translating it yields CASSPRLGGANVLTF.

The chain links TRBV5-4 to TRBJ2-3; 10 nucleotides line up with TRBD2. The germline V gene encodes CDR1 SGHNT and CDR2 YYREEE (reference sequence). The CDR3 is 17 amino acids. J gave up 1 base and V 0 bases, and 5 bases lay outside the gene matches. CDR3 DNA: TGTGCCAGCAGCTTGGTGGCTAGCGGGGGCCGCACAGATACGCAGTATTTT. Translated, it gives CASSLVASGGRTDTQYF.

The chain has TRBV6-5 and TRBJ2-1; no reliable D call. Germline CDR1 reads MNHEY; CDR2 reads SVGAGI. This CDR3 is built from 15 residues. Trimming cost V 6 bases and J 1 base, with 13 bases left between them. The CDR3 spells CASRSDGFSYNEQFF. CDR3 nucleotide sequence: TGTGCCAGCAGATCAGACGGGTTTTCCTACAATGAGCAGTTCTTC.

The chain couples TRBV13 to TRBJ2-1; the D is unclear. The CDR3 covers 14 residues. In germline, CDR1 is PRHDT, CDR2 FYEKMQ (reference sequence). The germline V and J ends were trimmed by 7 bases and 5 bases, with 15 bases remaining between them. DNA of the CDR3: TGTGCCAGCACCCCGTACGTGGGCGACAATGAGCAGTTCTTC. Translation gives CASTPYVGDNEQFF.

This clone was observed a few times. The rearrangement uses TRBV19 and TRBJ1-6; no clear D. Per the germline V gene, CDR1 is LNHDA and CDR2 is SQIVND (reference sequence). Trimming pared 5 bases from V and 7 bases from J, leaving 6 bases between. This CDR3 is built from 12 residues. Written as DNA, the CDR3 is TGTGCCAGTAGTGAAGTCAATTCACCCCTCCACTTT. Protein sequence: CASSEVNSPLHF. Together with reference TRBV19 and TRBJ1-6, the CDR3 gives the full variable domain: DGGITQSPKYLFRKEGQNVTLSCEQNLNHDAMYWYRQDPGQGLRLIYYSQIVNDFQKGDIAEGYSVSREKKESFPLTVTSAQKNPTAFYLCASSEVNSPLHFGNGTRLTVT.

The chain joins TRBV28 to TRBJ2-2, with a tentative D call TRBD2 (6 bases). V lost 5 bases, J lost 9 bases, and 10 bases lay in between. The CDR3 extends over 12 amino acids. Germline V gene data show CDR1 as MDHEN and CDR2 as SYDVKM. This CDR3 reads CASSAGFRELFF. The CDR3 bases are TGTGCCAGCAGTGCGGGGTTTAGGGAGCTGTTTTTT.

This chain connects TRBV7-8 to TRBJ2-1; 13 bases are shared with TRBD2. The junction had 11 bases not matched to a gene; V was cut back by 1 base and J by 8 bases. The CDR3 is 18 amino acids. Germline V lookup: CDR1 SGHVS, CDR2 FQNEAQ. Written as DNA, the CDR3 is TGTGCCAGCAGCTTAGTGAGGACTAGCGGGAGAAAACAGTATGAGCAGTTCTTC. Its protein product is CASSLVRTSGRKQYEQFF.

In its sample, this clone was seen once. The V gene is TRBV2, the J gene TRBJ2-7; D possibly matches TRBD1 or TRBD2 (6 bases each). Germline V gene lookup returns CDR1 SNHLY and CDR2 FYNNEI. Trimming cost V 0 bases and J 6 bases, with 15 bases left between them. The CDR3 totals 15 residues. The CDR3 loop is CASSEAPGALGEQYF. The DNA for the CDR3 is TGTGCCAGCAGTGAAGCACCGGGGGCGCTCGGCGAGCAGTACTTC.

The chain uses TRBV19 and TRBJ2-5; no firm D call. V was shortened by 7 bases and J by 7 bases, with 16 bases between the two germline ends. The CDR3 totals 13 residues. Germline V gene lookup returns CDR1 LNHDA and CDR2 SQIVND (reference sequence). The CDR3 loop is CASTPAPGGTQYF. The DNA of the CDR3 is TGTGCCAGTACACCGGCCCCCGGCGGGACCCAGTACTTC.

V usage is TRBV19 and J usage is TRBJ1-4, with D perhaps TRBD1 (5 bases). Germline-derived CDR1 and CDR2 are LNHDA and SQIVND (reference sequence). This CDR3 region has 13 residues. The ends were cut back, 5 bases at V and 7 bases at J, with 11 bases in the middle. CDR3 residues: CASSFLGTEKLFF. The DNA for the CDR3 is TGTGCCAGTAGTTTTCTCGGGACTGAAAAACTGTTTTTT.

There are a few counts of this clone. This chain joins TRBV5-5 and TRBJ2-7, with D unresolved. Per the germline V gene, CDR1 is SGHKS and CDR2 is YYEKEE (reference sequence). CDR3 length: 14 amino acids. V was pared by 3 bases and J by 4 bases, with 14 bases between. Here the CDR3 DNA reads TGTGCCAGCAGCTCGGCGCACGCGATTTACGAGCAGTACTTC. It yields the protein CASSSAHAIYEQYF. The whole variable domain, filled in from reference TRBV5-5 and TRBJ2-7, reads DAGVTQSPTHLIKTRGQQVTLRCSPISGHKSVSWYQQVLGQGPQFIFQYYEKEERGRGNFPDRFSARQFPNYSSELNVNALLLGDSALYLCASSSAHAIYEQYFGPGTRLTVT.

The V and J genes are TRBV7-9 and TRBJ2-7; possible D gene TRBD1, 5 bases. CDR1 is SEHNR and CDR2 is FQNEAQ in the germline V gene (reference sequence). The CDR3 length is 13 residues. Trimming removed 1 base from V and 9 bases from J, with 13 bases in between. This CDR3 is CASSLGGQAWQYF. The DNA of the CDR3 is TGTGCCAGCAGCTTAGGGGGCCAGGCTTGGCAGTACTTC. The whole variable domain, remainder taken from reference TRBV7-9 and TRBJ2-7, is DTGVSQNPRHKITKRGQNVTFRCDPISEHNRLYWYRQTLGQGPEFLTYFQNEAQLEKSRLLSDRFSAERPKGSFSTLEIQRTEQGDSAMYLCASSLGGQAWQYFGPGTRLTVT.

There are a few counts of this clone. The genes are TRBV5-1 and TRBJ2-2; D possibly corresponds to TRBD2 (5 bases). From germline, CDR1 is SGHRS and CDR2 YFSETQ. V lost 0 bases and J 7 bases, leaving 22 bases between the germline ends. This CDR3 has 18 amino acids. The CDR3 reads CASSLVISGRQEGGELFF. The CDR3 nucleotides read TGCGCCAGCAGCTTGGTTATTTCAGGCCGCCAAGAGGGCGGGGAGCTGTTTTTT.

The chain uses TRBV7-8 and TRBJ2-1; unclear D gene. V lost 4 bases and J 6 bases, leaving 25 bases between the germline ends. This CDR3 spans 18 amino acids. In germline, CDR1 is SGHVS, CDR2 FQNEAQ. The CDR3 is CASSSRTDPSTSGNEQFF. The CDR3 DNA sequence: TGTGCCAGCAGCTCCCGAACCGATCCATCGACGTCGGGCAATGAGCAGTTCTTC.

This clone was observed a few times. The V gene is TRBV7-9, the J gene TRBJ2-3; D possibly corresponds to TRBD1 (6 bases). V lost 5 bases, J lost 2 bases, and 14 bases lay in between. In germline, CDR1 is SEHNR, CDR2 FQNEAQ (reference sequence). This CDR3 comprises 15 residues. This CDR3 reads CASSTRGGLTDTQYF. The DNA of the CDR3 is TGTGCCAGCAGCACACGAGGGGGTCTCACAGATACGCAGTATTTT.

The V gene is TRBV6-2 or TRBV6-3, the J gene TRBJ1-1, with unresolved D. The CDR3 loop spans 18 amino acids. V shed 4 bases and J shed 1 base, with 22 bases lying between them. The germline V gene has CDR1 MNHEY and CDR2 SVGEGT. This CDR3 reads CASSSRKKRGEPNTEAFF. CDR3 nucleotides: TGTGCCAGCAGTTCACGGAAAAAACGAGGAGAACCGAACACTGAAGCTTTCTTT.

The chain combines TRBV5-1 with TRBJ2-7; D possibly corresponds to TRBD2 (6 bases). This CDR3 spans 12 amino acids. Trimming took 5 bases from V and 5 from J, leaving 11 bases between them. The germline V gene has CDR1 SGHRS and CDR2 YFSETQ. CDR3 amino acids: CASRAEGNEQYF. The DNA of the CDR3 is TGCGCCAGCAGGGCGGAGGGGAACGAGCAGTACTTC.

The CDR3 loop is CASSLARDARYGYTF. CDR3 DNA: TGTGCCAGCAGCTTAGCGCGGGACGCCCGCTATGGCTACACCTTC. The chain has TRBV7-2 and TRBJ1-2; a possible D gene is TRBD1 (5 bases). V shed 0 bases and J shed 4 bases, with 12 bases lying between them. The CDR3 is 15 residues long. The germline V gene has CDR1 SGHTA and CDR2 FQGNSA.

This chain joins TRBV7-2 and TRBJ2-7, with TRBD2 matching 8 bases. The CDR3 totals 15 residues. Germline-derived CDR1 and CDR2 are SGHTA and FQGNSA. Losses at the gene ends were 5 bases for V and 3 bases for J; bases not matched to a gene: 9. The CDR3 region has the DNA TGTGCCAGCAGCCCCCCCCGGGGGGGGATCTACGAGCAGTACTTC. Its translation is CASSPPRGGIYEQYF. The full variable domain, completed using reference TRBV7-2 and TRBJ2-7, is GAGVSQSPSNKVTEKGKDVELRCDPISGHTALYWYRQSLGQGLEFLIYFQGNSAPDKSGLPSDRFSAERTGGSVSTLTIQRTQQEDSAVYLCASSPPRGGIYEQYFGPGTRLTVT.

The V call is TRBV28, the J call TRBJ1-1; D uncertain. The CDR3 sequence is 12 residues long. Germline-derived CDR1 and CDR2 are MDHEN and SYDVKM. V was trimmed by 8 bases and J by 0 bases, leaving 7 bases between them. The CDR3 spells CASATVNTEAFF. The CDR3 coding sequence is TGTGCCAGCGCCACAGTGAACACTGAAGCTTTCTTT. The complete variable domain, with remaining parts taken from reference TRBV28 and TRBJ1-1, reads DVKVTQSSRYLVKRTGEKVFLECVQDMDHENMFWYRQDPGLGLRLIYFSYDVKMKEKGDIPEGYSVSREKKERFSLILESASTNQTSMYLCASATVNTEAFFGQGTRLTVV.

This clone was observed once. This sequence joins TRBV6-5 and TRBJ2-1; D not certain. V dropped 11 bases and J dropped 8 bases, with 19 bases sitting between them. CDR1 is MNHEY, CDR2 SVGAGI, per germline. The CDR3 sequence is 13 residues long. The CDR3 bases are TGTGCCGGTCAAGTGGCCGCAAGGGATGAGCAGTTCTTC. As protein: CAGQVAARDEQFF.